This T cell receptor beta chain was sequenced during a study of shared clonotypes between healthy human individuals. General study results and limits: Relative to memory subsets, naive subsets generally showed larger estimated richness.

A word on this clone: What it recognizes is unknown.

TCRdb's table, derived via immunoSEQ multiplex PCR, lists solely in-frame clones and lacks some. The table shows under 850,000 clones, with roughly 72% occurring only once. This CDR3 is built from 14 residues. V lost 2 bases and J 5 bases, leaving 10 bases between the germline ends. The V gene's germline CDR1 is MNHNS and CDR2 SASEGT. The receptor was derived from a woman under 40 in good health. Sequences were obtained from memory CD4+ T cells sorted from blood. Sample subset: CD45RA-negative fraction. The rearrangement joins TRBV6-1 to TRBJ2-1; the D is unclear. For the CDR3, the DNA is TGTGCCAGCAGTGAACAGCGCATAGACAATGAGCAGTTCTTC. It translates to CASSEQRIDNEQFF.